This is a list of T cell receptor beta chains from one sample in a study of T cells in Graves' hyperthyroidism and ophthalmopathy. One entry per CDR3 protein results from TCRdb running MiXCR on the multiplex PCR reads. The sample contains 95,000 to 110,000 distinct CDR3 sequences, 16% of which appear only once. Specimen: blood. The receptors originated from a woman between 45 and 65 years old with Graves' hyperthyroidism. The conserved cysteine and the conserved F or W are not part of the CDR3 here. Fields, in order: J gene, V gene, CDR3 protein.

J gene: TRBJ2-2
V gene: TRBV15
CDR3 protein: ATSRRTSGLTGELF

J gene: TRBJ2-6
V gene: TRBV7-3
CDR3 protein: ASSRSGANVLT

J gene: TRBJ2-3
V gene: TRBV20-1
CDR3 protein: SAGLTTDTQY

J gene: TRBJ1-1
V gene: TRBV19
CDR3 protein: ASSIGGTISNTEAF

J gene: TRBJ2-3
V gene: TRBV19
CDR3 protein: ASSMRQGGHADTQY

J gene: TRBJ1-2
V gene: TRBV20-1
CDR3 protein: SASEGAQGYGYT

J gene: TRBJ1-5
V gene: TRBV25-1
CDR3 protein: AQGRAGNQPQH

J gene: TRBJ2-3
V gene: TRBV27
CDR3 protein: ASSRFSTDTQY

J gene: TRBJ2-1
V gene: TRBV14
CDR3 protein: ASSQNNEQF

J gene: TRBJ1-1
V gene: TRBV20-1
CDR3 protein: SAREQGARRANTEAF

J gene: TRBJ1-1
V gene: TRBV4-2
CDR3 protein: ASSQDPYRGGIVRNTEAF

J gene: TRBJ1-3
V gene: TRBV7-8
CDR3 protein: ASSADSSGNTIY

J gene: TRBJ2-1
V gene: TRBV12-3/TRBV12-4
CDR3 protein: ASSLVSLGGNEQF

J gene: TRBJ2-2
V gene: TRBV19
CDR3 protein: ASRPPGFPHRLF

J gene: TRBJ2-1
V gene: TRBV6-1
CDR3 protein: ASSVGGGRTYNEQF

J gene: TRBJ1-5
V gene: TRBV20-1
CDR3 protein: SARDATGGLQPQH

J gene: TRBJ2-3
V gene: TRBV3-1
CDR3 protein: ASSEGGTGEYTQY

J gene: TRBJ2-7
V gene: TRBV20-1
CDR3 protein: SATRIGSYEQY

J gene: TRBJ2-1
V gene: TRBV13
CDR3 protein: ASSRYLRNEQF

J gene: TRBJ1-1
V gene: TRBV11-2
CDR3 protein: ASSFQGRTEAF

J gene: TRBJ1-2
V gene: TRBV6-1
CDR3 protein: ASSTGQGSYT

J gene: TRBJ2-3
V gene: TRBV20-1
CDR3 protein: SAKGSGPDTQY

J gene: TRBJ2-5
V gene: TRBV7-7
CDR3 protein: ASSYAGGQETQY

J gene: TRBJ2-1
V gene: TRBV6-5
CDR3 protein: ASSYGTSGRVDEQF

J gene: TRBJ1-1
V gene: TRBV20-1
CDR3 protein: SATSSLGGDTEAF

J gene: TRBJ2-1
V gene: TRBV6-1
CDR3 protein: ASTKPGEPFGEQF

J gene: TRBJ2-5
V gene: TRBV20-1
CDR3 protein: SARAPDRGFSRETQY

J gene: TRBJ2-7
V gene: TRBV2
CDR3 protein: ASKDRSSQH

J gene: TRBJ1-5
V gene: TRBV3-1
CDR3 protein: ASSQGAGRWGQPQH

J gene: TRBJ2-1
V gene: TRBV2
CDR3 protein: ASSEGRGGEQF

J gene: TRBJ1-4
V gene: TRBV9
CDR3 protein: ASSAEGSTNEKLF

J gene: TRBJ1-2
V gene: TRBV27
CDR3 protein: ASRSDRGRGYT

J gene: TRBJ1-6
V gene: TRBV6-1
CDR3 protein: ASSPTGFALH

J gene: TRBJ1-5
V gene: TRBV5-1
CDR3 protein: AGSSGGTGNQPQH

J gene: TRBJ1-1
V gene: TRBV7-2
CDR3 protein: ASAGFATEAF

J gene: TRBJ2-3
V gene: TRBV28
CDR3 protein: ASSYTSGSVTDTQY

J gene: TRBJ2-5
V gene: TRBV24-1
CDR3 protein: ATSDLLDREGGGTQY

J gene: TRBJ2-1
V gene: TRBV3-1
CDR3 protein: ASSLLSSDSYNEQF

J gene: TRBJ2-7
V gene: TRBV11-2
CDR3 protein: ASSFTSGGIEQY

J gene: TRBJ1-1
V gene: TRBV4-1
CDR3 protein: ASGDRTNTEAF

J gene: TRBJ2-1
V gene: TRBV20-1
CDR3 protein: SVGRTGAYNEQF

J gene: TRBJ1-1
V gene: TRBV18
CDR3 protein: ASSPLRGDTEAF

J gene: TRBJ1-2
V gene: TRBV30
CDR3 protein: AWSVVGGYGYT

J gene: TRBJ1-1
V gene: TRBV11-1
CDR3 protein: ASSKPGAGLNTEAF